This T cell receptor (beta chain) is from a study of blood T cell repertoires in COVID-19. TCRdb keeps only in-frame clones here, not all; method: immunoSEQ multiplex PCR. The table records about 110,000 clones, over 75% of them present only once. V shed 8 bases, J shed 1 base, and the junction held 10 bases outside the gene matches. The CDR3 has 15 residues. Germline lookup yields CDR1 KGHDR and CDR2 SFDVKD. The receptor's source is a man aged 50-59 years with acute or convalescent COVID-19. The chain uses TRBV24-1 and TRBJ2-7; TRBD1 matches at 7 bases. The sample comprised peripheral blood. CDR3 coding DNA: TGTGCCACCACCTCGGGACAGACGGGATCCTACGAGCAGTACTTC. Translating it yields CATTSGQTGSYEQYF.